The next 19 T cell receptor beta chains were all read from a single sample in a study of cytomegalovirus exposure and HLA in healthy donors (dated by TCRdb to about 2017). The method was the immunoSEQ multiplex PCR assay. The multiplex PCR relied on a mix of 60 forward primers for TCR Vbeta segments and 13 reverse primers for TCR Jbeta segments. TCRdb mirrors the immuneACCESS table, restricted to in-frame sequences. Some clones are absent from its copies; in checked studies, under half trace to an unresolved V gene, and the reason for the others is unknown. The sample profile shows around 110,000 clones; more than 65% of them were found once. Roughly 0.79% of the sample lies in the top ten. Material for sequencing was PBMCs. These receptors were obtained from a boy younger than 18 in good health and CMV-seronegative.

The V call is TRBV6-5, the J call TRBJ2-1; possible D gene TRBD2, 5 bases. There are 13 residues in the CDR3. Germline values: CDR1 MNHEY, CDR2 SVGAGI. Trimming shortened V by 0 bases and J by 10 bases, and 10 bases separated the two germline ends. CDR3 protein: CASSYSASGEQFF. The CDR3 bases are TGTGCCAGCAGTTACTCTGCGAGCGGAGAGCAGTTCTTC.

The chain recombines TRBV4-1 with TRBJ2-6; TRBD2 matches 7 bases. Germline V gives CDR1 MGHRA, CDR2 YSYEKL. The V and J ends lost 8 bases and 0 bases, in that order; junction bases with no gene match: 1. The CDR3 sequence is 14 residues long. The DNA for the CDR3 is TGCGCCAGCGGGAGGGACTCTGGGGCCAACGTCCTGACTTTC. Protein: CASGRDSGANVLTF.

This clone came up a few times. V usage is TRBV7-9 and J usage is TRBJ2-3; a weak D match, TRBD1 (6 bases). The CDR3 is 15 amino acids. V lost 5 bases, J lost 4 bases, and 16 bases lay in between. CDR1 is SEHNR and CDR2 is FQNEAQ in the germline V gene (reference sequence). CDR3 sequence reads: CASSQDRLGADTQYF. In nucleotides, the CDR3 is TGTGCCAGCAGCCAAGACAGGCTCGGGGCAGATACGCAGTATTTT.

This clone is a singleton in its sample. The chain has TRBV19 and TRBJ2-1; no clear D. Deletions cut 7 bases from V and 8 bases from J, with 15 bases between. Per germline, CDR1 LNHDA and CDR2 SQIVND (reference sequence). The CDR3 runs to 13 residues. The CDR3 sequence: CASIPPSSHEQFF. The CDR3 coding sequence is TGTGCCAGTATTCCCCCAAGCTCCCATGAGCAGTTCTTC.

The chain uses TRBV19 and TRBJ1-2; TRBD1 aligns across 9 bases. Germline trimming cut 6 bases from V and 4 bases from J; bases unmatched to any gene: 6. The CDR3 loop spans 14 amino acids. The V gene's germline CDR1 is LNHDA and CDR2 SQIVND (reference sequence). CDR3 loop: CASSEGTGSYGYTF. The CDR3 bases are TGTGCCAGTAGCGAGGGGACAGGGAGCTATGGCTACACCTTC.

This clone turned up a few times. J is TRBJ2-3 and V is TRBV30; 12 nucleotides agree with TRBD2. The CDR3 runs to 15 residues. The ends lost 6 bases at V and 3 bases at J; junction bases unmatched: 7. From germline, CDR1 is GTSNPN and CDR2 SVGIG (reference sequence). CDR3 in DNA: TGTGCCTGCCGTGCTAGCGGGGGGGCTACAGATACGCAGTATTTT. Protein product: CACRASGGATDTQYF.

This clone turned up a few times. At one boundary the junction diverges from the germline segment, which might be a read error. The chain couples TRBV7-7 to TRBJ2-1; TRBD1 aligns across 9 bases. Germline V gene sequence: CDR1 SSHAT, CDR2 FNYEAQ (reference sequence). CDR3 length equals 15 residues. The CDR3 loop is CASSPDRGSYNEQFF. CDR3 in DNA: TGTGCTAGCAGCCCGGACAGGGGCTCCTACAATGAGCAGTTCTTC.

The chain has TRBV7-6 and TRBJ2-1, with a tentative D call TRBD2 (7 bases). The V end was cut by 2 bases, the J end by 8 bases, with 16 bases between. The CDR3 totals 15 residues. Germline CDR1 SGHVS, CDR2 FNYEAQ. CDR3 bases: TGTGCCAGCAGCTTATTTTCGGGGGCGGGGGATGAGCAGTTCTTC. This codes for CASSLFSGAGDEQFF.

The chain couples TRBV5-1 to TRBJ2-1; D uncertain. Germline V gives CDR1 SGHRS, CDR2 YFSETQ. The CDR3 is 13 amino acids. V shed 0 bases and J shed 3 bases, with 4 bases lying between them. The CDR3, as DNA: TGCGCCAGCAGCTTGGTCGGCTACAATGAGCAGTTCTTC. Translated, it gives CASSLVGYNEQFF.

The chain employs TRBV28 and TRBJ2-7, with D unclear. The CDR3 has 11 residues. CDR1 is MDHEN and CDR2 is SYDVKM in the germline V gene. Between the trimmed V and J ends, which lost 7 bases and 8 bases, there was a span of 12 bases. The CDR3 spells CASTQVEKQYF. The DNA of the CDR3 is TGTGCCAGCACCCAGGTTGAGAAGCAGTACTTC.

As for this clone: This specimen includes other DNA sequences encoding the same CDR3. The CDR3 spells CASSPQGEKLFF. As DNA, the CDR3 is TGTGCCAGCAGCCCTCAGGGAGAAAAACTGTTTTTT. The gene calls are TRBV7-9 and TRBJ1-4; tentatively, D is TRBD1 (5 bases). Trimming shortened V by 5 bases and J by 8 bases, and 9 bases separated the two germline ends. Germline CDR1 reads SEHNR; CDR2 reads FQNEAQ (reference sequence). The CDR3 runs to 12 residues.

The sample holds one count of this clone. The junction departs from the called germline gene at one end, perhaps through a read error. V gene TRBV6-6 combines with J gene TRBJ2-5, with D possibly matching TRBD1 (6 bases). The CDR3 has 15 amino acids. Germline V lookup: CDR1 MNHNY, CDR2 SVGAGI (reference sequence). The CDR3 protein is CASSFLRDNQETQYF. The CDR3 bases are TGTGCCAGCAGTTTCCTTCGGGACAACCAAGAAACCCAGTACTTC.

The V gene is TRBV7-9, the J gene TRBJ1-1; weak D call: TRBD1 (5 bases). The CDR3 has 15 residues. Trimming pared 1 base from V and 5 bases from J, leaving 14 bases between. Germline V gene lookup returns CDR1 SEHNR and CDR2 FQNEAQ (reference sequence). The chain's CDR3 is CASSLVMGGRTEAFF. The CDR3 DNA is TGTGCCAGCAGCTTAGTAATGGGGGGTCGGACTGAAGCTTTCTTT.

V gene TRBV7-3 combines with J gene TRBJ2-1; D is perhaps TRBD1 (6 bases). The CDR3 length is 15 residues. Trimming shortened V by 2 bases and J by 10 bases, and 18 bases separated the two germline ends. The germline gives CDR1 SGHTA, CDR2 FQGTGA. This CDR3 is CASSLSTTGSWEQFF. In DNA form, the CDR3 reads TGTGCCAGCAGCTTATCAACGACAGGCTCGTGGGAGCAGTTCTTC. Filled out from reference TRBV7-3 and TRBJ2-1, the complete variable domain reads GAGVSQTPSNKVTEKGKYVELRCDPISGHTALYWYRQSLGQGPEFLIYFQGTGAADDSGLPNDRFFAVRPEGSVSTLKIQRTERGDSAVYLCASSLSTTGSWEQFFGPGTRLTVL.

The chain employs TRBV7-2 and TRBJ1-1, with 10 positions matching TRBD1. After removal of 5 bases from V and 2 bases from J, the junction contained 11 bases not matched to a gene. This CDR3 is built from 17 residues. Germline CDR1 SGHTA, CDR2 FQGNSA. The CDR3 DNA follows: TGTGCCAGCAGCGGCCTCCCGGGACAGGGGCACAACACTGAAGCTTTCTTT. Protein sequence: CASSGLPGQGHNTEAFF.

This chain uses TRBV18 with TRBJ1-1, with D hard to call. The germline V gene has CDR1 KGHSH and CDR2 LQKENI. The length of the CDR3 is 14 residues. V shed 2 bases and J shed 3 bases, with 10 bases lying between them. CDR3 nucleotide sequence: TGTGCCAGCTCACCAGGGAGGAGGCACACTGAAGCTTTCTTT. Its protein product is CASSPGRRHTEAFF.

V gene TRBV5-1 combines with J gene TRBJ2-2; D gene unclear. Germline CDR1 is SGHRS and CDR2 is YFSETQ. The germline V and J ends were trimmed by 0 bases and 1 base, with 7 bases remaining between them. This CDR3 contains 15 residues. The CDR3 protein is CASSLAQKNTGELFF. DNA for the CDR3: TGCGCCAGCAGCTTGGCACAGAAGAACACCGGGGAGCTGTTTTTT.

The chain recombines TRBV5-4 with TRBJ1-5; 10 bases agree with TRBD1. This CDR3 has 16 residues. CDR1 is SGHNT, CDR2 YYREEE, per germline (reference sequence). Trimming at V came to 4 bases and at J to 2 bases, leaving 6 bases not matched to a gene. CDR3 nucleotide sequence: TGTGCCAGCAGCGTTACCGGGACAGGGGGCAATCAGCCCCAGCATTTT. Amino acid sequence: CASSVTGTGGNQPQHF.

The chain couples TRBV6-1 to TRBJ2-3, with 11 bases matching TRBD2. The germline V gene encodes CDR1 MNHNS and CDR2 SASEGT. The CDR3 spans 15 residues. V was clipped by 6 bases and J by 1 base; unmatched bases: 3. CDR3 sequence: CASSLLAGGTDTQYF. The CDR3 nucleotides are TGTGCCAGCAGCCTACTAGCGGGGGGCACAGATACGCAGTATTTT.